This T cell receptor (beta chain) was retrieved from a study of blood T cell repertoires in COVID-19. Overall study: Material from acute and convalescent COVID-19 was sourced from the United States, Italy and Spain. PBMCs, B-cell-depleted T cells, or T cells were the source of the cDNA or gDNA that made up the material.

Trimming pared 1 base from V and 9 bases from J, leaving 16 bases between. Germline V gene data show CDR1 as MNHEY and CDR2 as SVGAGI. CDR3 length: 15 amino acids. TCRdb keeps only in-frame clones here, not all; method: immunoSEQ multiplex PCR. This table has 110,000 or so clones, 85% appearing once. The sample was peripheral blood. The receptor's source is a human donor in a cohort sampled during active COVID-19. V gene TRBV6-5 combines with J gene TRBJ1-3, with D possibly matching TRBD1 (5 bases). CDR3 protein: CASSYLGGAVGTIYF. The CDR3 DNA is TGTGCCAGCAGTTACTTGGGAGGGGCGGTAGGCACCATATATTTT.